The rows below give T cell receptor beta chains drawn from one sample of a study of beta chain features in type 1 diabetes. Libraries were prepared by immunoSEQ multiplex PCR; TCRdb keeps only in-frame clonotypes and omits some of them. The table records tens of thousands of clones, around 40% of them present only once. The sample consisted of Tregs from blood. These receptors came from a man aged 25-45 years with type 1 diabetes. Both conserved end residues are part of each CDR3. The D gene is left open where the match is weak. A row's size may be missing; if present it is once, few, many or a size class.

CDR3 protein: CASSQEFGRGPETQYF; CDR3 DNA: TGTGCCAGCAGCCAAGAATTCGGAAGGGGGCCGGAGACCCAGTACTTC; clone size: -; J gene: TRBJ2-5; V gene: TRBV4-2; D gene: TRBD1; CDR3 length: 16
CDR3 protein: CASSPTGRDAEAFF; CDR3 DNA: TGTGCCAGCTCACCAACAGGGAGGGACGCTGAAGCTTTCTTT; clone size: once; J gene: TRBJ1-1; V gene: TRBV18; D gene: -; CDR3 length: 14
CDR3 protein: CASSAYSSGKTSTDTQYF; CDR3 DNA: TGTGCCAGCAGTGCGTATTCTTCAGGGAAAACTAGCACAGATACGCAGTATTTT; clone size: few; J gene: TRBJ2-3; V gene: TRBV27; D gene: -; CDR3 length: 18
CDR3 protein: CASSLYGSWGNEQFF; CDR3 DNA: TGTGCCAGCAGTTTATATGGGAGTTGGGGTAATGAGCAGTTCTTC; clone size: few; J gene: TRBJ2-1; V gene: TRBV28; D gene: -; CDR3 length: 15
CDR3 protein: CSVDSPSYNEQFF; CDR3 DNA: TGCAGCGTTGACAGTCCCTCCTACAATGAGCAGTTCTTC; clone size: few; J gene: TRBJ2-1; V gene: TRBV29-1; D gene: -; CDR3 length: 13
CDR3 protein: CASSIAGREETQYF; CDR3 DNA: TGTGCCAGCAGTATAGCGGGAAGAGAAGAGACCCAGTACTTC; clone size: -; J gene: TRBJ2-5; V gene: TRBV2; D gene: TRBD2; CDR3 length: 14
CDR3 protein: CASSPQGGETQYF; CDR3 DNA: TGTGCCAGCAGTCCCCAGGGCGGCGAGACCCAGTACTTC; clone size: few; J gene: TRBJ2-5; V gene: TRBV7-3; D gene: -; CDR3 length: 13
CDR3 protein: CASSRGQGAYEQYF; CDR3 DNA: TGTGCCAGCAGCCGGGGACAGGGGGCCTACGAGCAGTACTTC; clone size: few; J gene: TRBJ2-7; V gene: TRBV28; D gene: TRBD1; CDR3 length: 14
CDR3 protein: CSVGQDYGYTF; CDR3 DNA: TGCAGCGTTGGTCAGGATTATGGCTACACCTTC; clone size: -; J gene: TRBJ1-2; V gene: TRBV29-1; D gene: -; CDR3 length: 11
CDR3 protein: CASSTELNTEAFF; CDR3 DNA: TGTGCCAGCAGCACAGAGCTAAACACTGAAGCTTTCTTT; clone size: -; J gene: TRBJ1-1; V gene: TRBV28; D gene: -; CDR3 length: 13
CDR3 protein: CASSLRADTQYF; CDR3 DNA: TGCGCCAGCAGCTTGAGAGCAGATACGCAGTATTTT; clone size: -; J gene: TRBJ2-3; V gene: TRBV5-1; D gene: -; CDR3 length: 12
CDR3 protein: CASSLDGSSYNEQFF; CDR3 DNA: TGCGCCAGCAGCTTGGACGGGAGCTCCTACAATGAGCAGTTCTTC; clone size: -; J gene: TRBJ2-1; V gene: TRBV5-1; D gene: -; CDR3 length: 15
CDR3 protein: CASSFWGGRMRETQYF; CDR3 DNA: TGTGCCAGCAGCTTCTGGGGGGGACGGATGAGAGAGACCCAGTACTTC; clone size: -; J gene: TRBJ2-5; V gene: TRBV5-6; D gene: TRBD2; CDR3 length: 16
CDR3 protein: CASSRGQGAGETQYF; CDR3 DNA: TGTGCCAGCAGCCGAGGACAGGGGGCGGGGGAGACCCAGTACTTC; clone size: -; J gene: TRBJ2-5; V gene: TRBV11-1; D gene: TRBD1; CDR3 length: 15
CDR3 protein: CASSFVAGNTEAFF; CDR3 DNA: TGTGCCAGCAGTTTTGTGGCAGGTAACACTGAAGCTTTCTTT; clone size: -; J gene: TRBJ1-1; V gene: TRBV28; D gene: -; CDR3 length: 14
CDR3 protein: CASSPTGTGRYEQYF; CDR3 DNA: TGTGCCAGCAGTCCCACCGGGACAGGACGTTACGAGCAGTACTTC; clone size: -; J gene: TRBJ2-7; V gene: TRBV6-6; D gene: TRBD1; CDR3 length: 15
CDR3 protein: CASNKGANTGELFF; CDR3 DNA: TGTGCCAGTAATAAGGGGGCAAACACCGGGGAGCTGTTTTTT; clone size: -; J gene: TRBJ2-2; V gene: TRBV19; D gene: TRBD1; CDR3 length: 14
CDR3 protein: CASSSPVAGQNEQFF; CDR3 DNA: TGTGCCAGCAGCTCCCCCGTAGCGGGACAGAATGAGCAGTTCTTC; clone size: few; J gene: TRBJ2-1; V gene: TRBV5-4; D gene: -; CDR3 length: 15
CDR3 protein: CASSLNYRVAFF; CDR3 DNA: TGTGCCAGCAGCTTAAACTACAGGGTAGCTTTCTTT; clone size: few; J gene: TRBJ1-1; V gene: TRBV7-2; D gene: -; CDR3 length: 12
CDR3 protein: CASRTRQGHEQYF; CDR3 DNA: TGTGCCAGCAGGACTCGACAGGGCCACGAGCAGTACTTC; clone size: -; J gene: TRBJ2-7; V gene: TRBV6-6; D gene: TRBD1; CDR3 length: 13
CDR3 protein: CASSRTITSGRAYNEQFF; CDR3 DNA: TGTGCCAGCAGCCGCACGATTACTAGCGGGAGGGCCTACAATGAGCAGTTCTTC; clone size: few; J gene: TRBJ2-1; V gene: TRBV14; D gene: TRBD2; CDR3 length: 18
CDR3 protein: CASRKSLAGGNEQFF; CDR3 DNA: TGTGCCAGCAGGAAGTCACTAGCGGGAGGTAATGAGCAGTTCTTC; clone size: -; J gene: TRBJ2-1; V gene: TRBV6-1; D gene: TRBD2; CDR3 length: 15
CDR3 protein: CASSRGHQGEQYF; CDR3 DNA: TGTGCCAGCAGCAGGGGCCACCAAGGCGAGCAGTACTTC; clone size: few; J gene: TRBJ2-7; V gene: TRBV7-9; D gene: -; CDR3 length: 13
CDR3 protein: CAISQTGEGEKLFF; CDR3 DNA: TGTGCCATCAGCCAGACAGGGGAAGGCGAAAAACTGTTTTTT; clone size: few; J gene: TRBJ1-4; V gene: TRBV10-3; D gene: TRBD1; CDR3 length: 14
CDR3 protein: CASSWGGGVTEAFF; CDR3 DNA: TGTGCCAGCAGTTGGGGGGGAGGGGTCACTGAAGCTTTCTTT; clone size: -; J gene: TRBJ1-1; V gene: TRBV28; D gene: -; CDR3 length: 14
CDR3 protein: CASSLLSGSQTQYF; CDR3 DNA: TGTGCCAGCAGTTTATTGTCGGGGAGTCAGACCCAGTACTTC; clone size: -; J gene: TRBJ2-5; V gene: TRBV28; D gene: -; CDR3 length: 14
CDR3 protein: CASSFSTNFHSPLHF; CDR3 DNA: TGTGCCAGCAGCTTCTCTACGAATTTCCATTCACCCCTCCACTTT; clone size: -; J gene: TRBJ1-6; V gene: TRBV5-5; D gene: -; CDR3 length: 15
CDR3 protein: CASSHSSGTGLEQYF; CDR3 DNA: TGTGCCAGCAGCCACTCTTCCGGGACAGGGCTCGAGCAGTACTTC; clone size: few; J gene: TRBJ2-7; V gene: TRBV7-8; D gene: TRBD1; CDR3 length: 15
CDR3 protein: CASSGDRAQLYQPQHF; CDR3 DNA: TGTGCCAGCAGCGGCGACAGGGCTCAACTATATCAGCCCCAGCATTTT; clone size: few; J gene: TRBJ1-5; V gene: TRBV7-9; D gene: TRBD1; CDR3 length: 16
CDR3 protein: CASSLSATRKETQYF; CDR3 DNA: TGTGCCAGCAGTTTATCGGCGACAAGAAAAGAGACCCAGTACTTC; clone size: few; J gene: TRBJ2-5; V gene: TRBV27; D gene: -; CDR3 length: 15
CDR3 protein: CASSLRGGRLYVQGQYF; CDR3 DNA: TGTGCCAGCAGTTTAAGGGGGGGGCGGTTATACGTCCAAGGGCAGTACTTC; clone size: -; J gene: TRBJ2-7; V gene: TRBV27; D gene: -; CDR3 length: 17
CDR3 protein: CASSRGAGGDEKLFF; CDR3 DNA: TGTGCCAGCAGCCGGGGGGCAGGGGGCGATGAAAAACTGTTTTTT; clone size: few; J gene: TRBJ1-4; V gene: TRBV7-9; D gene: TRBD1; CDR3 length: 15
CDR3 protein: CAGSGGQDYEQYF; CDR3 DNA: TGTGCCGGATCAGGGGGACAGGATTACGAGCAGTACTTC; clone size: -; J gene: TRBJ2-7; V gene: TRBV18; D gene: TRBD1; CDR3 length: 13
CDR3 protein: CASSIQELKFNEQFF; CDR3 DNA: TGTGCCAGCAGCATTCAGGAACTCAAGTTCAATGAGCAGTTCTTC; clone size: few; J gene: TRBJ2-1; V gene: TRBV5-6; D gene: -; CDR3 length: 15
CDR3 protein: CASADSNYGYTF; CDR3 DNA: TGTGCCAGCGCGGACAGTAACTATGGCTACACCTTC; clone size: -; J gene: TRBJ1-2; V gene: TRBV6-1; D gene: -; CDR3 length: 12
CDR3 protein: CASSLMAGNQPQHF; CDR3 DNA: TGTGCCAGCAGCTTGATGGCTGGCAATCAGCCCCAGCATTTT; clone size: -; J gene: TRBJ1-5; V gene: TRBV5-6; D gene: -; CDR3 length: 14
CDR3 protein: CASRTSGRYNEQFF; CDR3 DNA: TGTGCCAGCAGGACAAGCGGGAGGTACAATGAGCAGTTCTTC; clone size: few; J gene: TRBJ2-1; V gene: TRBV2; D gene: TRBD2; CDR3 length: 14
CDR3 protein: CASSGTERYQPQHF; CDR3 DNA: TGTGCCAGCTCGGGGACAGAGAGATATCAGCCCCAGCATTTT; clone size: -; J gene: TRBJ1-5; V gene: TRBV2; D gene: TRBD1; CDR3 length: 14
CDR3 protein: CASSFSSGDTGELFF; CDR3 DNA: TGCGCCAGCAGCTTCTCTAGCGGGGACACCGGGGAGCTGTTTTTT; clone size: -; J gene: TRBJ2-2; V gene: TRBV5-1; D gene: TRBD2; CDR3 length: 15
CDR3 protein: CASSSDRGGTEAFF; CDR3 DNA: TGTGCCAGCAGCTCCGACAGGGGAGGGACTGAAGCTTTCTTT; clone size: -; J gene: TRBJ1-1; V gene: TRBV11-2; D gene: TRBD1; CDR3 length: 14
CDR3 protein: CASSYHRNTEAFF; CDR3 DNA: TGTGCCAGCAGTTACCATAGAAACACTGAAGCTTTCTTT; clone size: -; J gene: TRBJ1-1; V gene: TRBV6-5; D gene: -; CDR3 length: 13
CDR3 protein: CASSLWGGSLETQYF; CDR3 DNA: TGTGCCAGCAGCTTATGGGGGGGGAGTTTAGAGACCCAGTACTTC; clone size: -; J gene: TRBJ2-5; V gene: TRBV11-2; D gene: TRBD2; CDR3 length: 15
CDR3 protein: CASSLGGDWRPEQFF; CDR3 DNA: TGTGCCAGCAGCTTAGGGGGGGACTGGCGGCCTGAGCAGTTCTTC; clone size: few; J gene: TRBJ2-1; V gene: TRBV7-9; D gene: -; CDR3 length: 15
CDR3 protein: CASSLSKGSIDEQYF; CDR3 DNA: TGTGCCAGCAGTTTATCAAAGGGGTCCATTGACGAGCAGTACTTC; clone size: few; J gene: TRBJ2-7; V gene: TRBV27; D gene: -; CDR3 length: 15
CDR3 protein: CASSPLGRGDTGELFF; CDR3 DNA: TGTGCCAGCAGCCCCCTTGGCAGGGGGGACACCGGGGAGCTGTTTTTT; clone size: few; J gene: TRBJ2-2; V gene: TRBV7-2; D gene: -; CDR3 length: 16
CDR3 protein: CASSSEETQYF; CDR3 DNA: TGTGCCAGCAGCTCCGAAGAGACCCAGTACTTC; clone size: many; J gene: TRBJ2-5; V gene: TRBV11-1; D gene: -; CDR3 length: 11
CDR3 protein: CASSALLAGATYEQYF; CDR3 DNA: TGTGCCAGCAGCGCCTTACTAGCGGGGGCCACCTACGAGCAGTACTTC; clone size: few; J gene: TRBJ2-7; V gene: TRBV7-2; D gene: TRBD2; CDR3 length: 16
CDR3 protein: CASSEELSVGYTF; CDR3 DNA: TGTGCCAGTAGCGAGGAACTCTCTGTCGGCTACACCTTC; clone size: -; J gene: TRBJ1-2; V gene: TRBV19; D gene: -; CDR3 length: 13
CDR3 protein: CASRIAASGRYNEQFF; CDR3 DNA: TGTGCCAGTAGGATCGCAGCTAGCGGGCGATACAATGAGCAGTTCTTC; clone size: few; J gene: TRBJ2-1; V gene: TRBV19; D gene: TRBD2; CDR3 length: 16
CDR3 protein: CASSQDQGYGYTF; CDR3 DNA: TGTGCCAGCAGCCAAGACCAGGGCTATGGCTACACCTTC; clone size: -; J gene: TRBJ1-2; V gene: TRBV4-2; D gene: -; CDR3 length: 13
CDR3 protein: CATSRVGRNTEAFF; CDR3 DNA: TGTGCCACCAGCAGAGTTGGCAGGAACACTGAAGCTTTCTTT; clone size: -; J gene: TRBJ1-1; V gene: TRBV15; D gene: -; CDR3 length: 14
CDR3 protein: CASSLGGLVTDTQYF; CDR3 DNA: TGTGCCAGCAGCTTGGGGGGGCTTGTCACAGATACGCAGTATTTT; clone size: -; J gene: TRBJ2-3; V gene: TRBV7-9; D gene: -; CDR3 length: 15
CDR3 protein: CASSLERGTDTQYF; CDR3 DNA: TGTGCCAGCAGCTTAGAACGGGGCACAGATACGCAGTATTTT; clone size: -; J gene: TRBJ2-3; V gene: TRBV7-8; D gene: -; CDR3 length: 14
CDR3 protein: CASRSTGSGETQYF; CDR3 DNA: TGTGCCAGCAGGTCTACAGGGTCGGGAGAGACCCAGTACTTC; clone size: once; J gene: TRBJ2-5; V gene: TRBV27; D gene: -; CDR3 length: 14
CDR3 protein: CASSARGLSGNEQFF; CDR3 DNA: TGTGCCAGCAGCGCGAGGGGGCTAAGCGGCAATGAGCAGTTCTTC; clone size: few; J gene: TRBJ2-1; V gene: TRBV9; D gene: TRBD1; CDR3 length: 15
CDR3 protein: CASSPVFGEGYTF; CDR3 DNA: TGTGCCAGCTCCCCCGTGTTCGGAGAAGGCTACACCTTC; clone size: few; J gene: TRBJ1-2; V gene: TRBV28; D gene: -; CDR3 length: 13
CDR3 protein: CASRAGGPPDTQYF; CDR3 DNA: TGTGCCAGCCGAGCGGGAGGGCCCCCAGATACGCAGTATTTT; clone size: few; J gene: TRBJ2-3; V gene: TRBV6-5; D gene: TRBD2; CDR3 length: 14
CDR3 protein: CASSQGTGGTQYF; CDR3 DNA: TGTGCCAGCAGCCAAGGGACAGGGGGGACCCAGTACTTC; clone size: -; J gene: TRBJ2-5; V gene: TRBV14; D gene: TRBD1; CDR3 length: 13